Following are 4 T cell receptor beta chains from one sample sequenced in a study of blood T cell repertoires in COVID-19. Method: immunoSEQ multiplex PCR; TCRdb's copy keeps in-frame clones and lacks some. The sample carries about 430,000 clones, approximately 87% recorded once. Sequenced sample: PBMCs or T cells enriched from blood (not recorded which). All receptors come from a woman aged 25 to 45 with acute COVID-19.

This chain joins TRBV6-1 and TRBJ2-1; the match to TRBD2 covers 7 bases. J was trimmed by 4 bases and V by 2 bases; bases with no gene match: 5. Germline CDR1 and CDR2: MNHNS and SASEGT. The CDR3 is 15 amino acids. The chain's CDR3 is CASSEWTGGYNEQFF. CDR3 bases: TGTGCCAGCAGTGAATGGACCGGGGGGTACAATGAGCAGTTCTTC.

The rearrangement links TRBV5-1 to TRBJ2-2; D is possibly TRBD2 (6 bases). Per germline, CDR1 SGHRS and CDR2 YFSETQ. V lost 1 base to trimming and J lost 3 bases, with 19 bases between them. The CDR3 covers 18 residues. The CDR3: CASSLRRDPGPDTGELFF. The CDR3 coding sequence is TGCGCCAGCAGCTTGCGGCGGGATCCGGGCCCGGACACCGGGGAGCTGTTTTTT.

The J gene is TRBJ1-2, the V gene TRBV19; 7 bases line up with TRBD1. V was clipped by 5 bases and J by 5 bases; unmatched bases: 11. This CDR3 region has 15 residues. Germline lookup yields CDR1 LNHDA and CDR2 SQIVND (reference sequence). The CDR3 loop is CASSPRDRQKYGYTF. In nucleotides, the CDR3 is TGTGCCAGTAGTCCCCGGGACAGACAGAAGTATGGCTACACCTTC.

The V call is TRBV5-1, the J call TRBJ2-5; 13 bases line up with TRBD2. The CDR3 totals 15 residues. Germline CDR1 SGHRS, CDR2 YFSETQ. J lost 4 bases, V lost 3 bases, and 3 bases had no gene match. This chain's CDR3 is CASSSGLAGAETQYF. CDR3 DNA: TGCGCCAGCAGCTCTGGACTAGCGGGGGCAGAGACCCAGTACTTC.